This record looks at one T cell receptor (beta chain) sequence and its context. What it binds is unknown. These data originate in a study of OX40 agonist ivuxolimab in advanced cancers. Study-level background: Partial responses were observed in three patients, of whom one had hepatocellular carcinoma and two had cutaneous melanoma.

The study, taken as a whole, reports: Expanded clones tended on average to be more numerous among CD8+ T cells than CD4+.

Germline lookup yields CDR1 SGHTA and CDR2 FQGTGA. This CDR3 is 13 amino acids long. With 5 bases removed from V and 4 bases from J, the gap between germline ends came to 11 bases. The data were produced by immunoSEQ multiplex PCR, yet TCRdb's version contains in-frame clones alone and is incomplete. The sample has 25,000 to 40,000 clones; around 85% are singletons. The receptor was derived from an adult with an advanced solid tumor such as melanoma, head and neck, liver or kidney cancer. The chain carries TRBV7-3 and TRBJ1-2; the D is unclear. The sequenced sample was CD4+ or CD8+ T cells sorted from blood, obtained in a trial of the OX40 agonist ivuxolimab. DNA of the CDR3: TGTGCCAGCAGCGGACCGGGAGGCTATGGCTACACCTTC. Translated, it gives CASSGPGGYGYTF.